This is a list of T cell receptor beta chains from one sample in a study of graft-versus-host responses after intestinal transplantation. Their specific antigens are unknown. Data came from immunoSEQ multiplex PCR; TCRdb stores just in-frame clones and leaves some out. This sample has about 120,000 clones, with 90% to 95% found just once. The sequenced sample was unstimulated CD4+ T cells sorted from spleen or lymph node cells, obtained before intestinal transplant. These receptors came from a human donor who received an intestinal transplant. Both conserved end residues are part of each CDR3. A D gene is named only where the DNA matches it firmly. Not all rows give a size; the values are once, few, many and, for expanded clones, a class.

D	size	V	J	DNA	CDR3
-	-	TRBV7-8	TRBJ2-2	TGTGCCAGCAGCATGGGGCTAGTAGTAAGGTTGACCGGGGAGCTGTTTTTT	CASSMGLVVRLTGELFF
-	-	TRBV9	TRBJ2-7	TGTGCCAGCAGCGTAGGCGCTTACGGGAGCCCCGCCTACGAGCAGTACTTC	CASSVGAYGSPAYEQYF
-	once	TRBV5-6	TRBJ2-3	TGTGCCAGCAGGTCGGGACCGACTAGCACAGATACGCAGTATTTT	CASRSGPTSTDTQYF
TRBD2	-	TRBV6-1	TRBJ2-7	TGTGCCAGCAGTGAGTCCCTTGGGGTAGCGGGAGCTCGGGAGCAGTACTTC	CASSESLGVAGAREQYF
-	-	TRBV27	TRBJ1-3	TGTGCCAGCAAAGCCGCGTCTAGCTCTGGAAACACCATATATTTT	CASKAASSSGNTIYF
-	-	TRBV6-5	TRBJ2-7	TGTGCCAGCAGTTACGGGTTAGAAAGGACCGAGCAGTACTTC	CASSYGLERTEQYF
-	-	TRBV4-1	TRBJ2-7	TGCGCCAGCAGCCAAGGTTCGGGAGTGCGATACGAGCAGTACTTC	CASSQGSGVRYEQYF
-	-	TRBV29-1	TRBJ1-1	TGCAGCGTCGCAGGGTCGAAAGAGGCTTTCTTT	CSVAGSKEAFF
-	once	TRBV11-2	TRBJ2-1	TGTGCCAGCAGCTTGGGACTTAACAATGAGCAGTTCTTC	CASSLGLNNEQFF
-	-	TRBV6-5	TRBJ1-3	TGTGCCAGCAGTTACTCGAGGGTTGAAGGAAACACCATATATTTT	CASSYSRVEGNTIYF
TRBD1	few	TRBV19	TRBJ1-4	TGTGCCAGTAGTCCCGGGGGGACAGGGAATGAAAAACTGTTTTTT	CASSPGGTGNEKLFF
-	-	TRBV7-7	TRBJ2-5	TGTGCTAGCAGCTCCCAGGGTTCCCAAGAGACCCAGTACTTC	CASSSQGSQETQYF
-	-	TRBV6-6	TRBJ2-7	TGTGCCAGCAGTTACTGGGCTAGGGATGAGCAGTACTTC	CASSYWARDEQYF
-	-	TRBV9	TRBJ2-5	TGTGCCAGCAGCGTACTACAGGGTTTAGGGGAGACCCAGTACTTC	CASSVLQGLGETQYF
TRBD1	-	TRBV7-8	TRBJ2-7	TGTGCCAGCCATCCGAGGACAGGAGACGAGCAGTACTTC	CASHPRTGDEQYF
-	-	TRBV29-1	TRBJ1-3	TGCAGCGTTGGCCCTGGGGGCAGCGCCTCTGGAAACACCATATATTTT	CSVGPGGSASGNTIYF
-	once	TRBV19	TRBJ2-5	TGTGCCAGTAGTATGGGGGGGCGATGGGAGACCCAGTACTTC	CASSMGGRWETQYF
-	-	TRBV5-4	TRBJ1-2	TGTGCCAGCAGCTCGGGGAGCTATGGCTATGGCTACACCTTC	CASSSGSYGYGYTF
-	-	TRBV10-1	TRBJ1-3	TGCGCCAGCAGTGAAGGGGCCAGCTACTCTGGAAACACCATATATTTT	CASSEGASYSGNTIYF
TRBD2	-	TRBV5-1	TRBJ2-5	TGCGCCAGCAGCCCAAGCGGGGCTATCCAAGAGACCCAGTACTTC	CASSPSGAIQETQYF
-	-	TRBV9	TRBJ2-7	TGTGCCAGCAGCCCATTTGAACGGGAAGACTACGAGCAGTACTTC	CASSPFEREDYEQYF
-	-	TRBV18	TRBJ1-4	TGTGCCAGCTCAACAACTAATGAAAAACTGTTTTTT	CASSTTNEKLFF
-	once	TRBV7-6	TRBJ1-3	TGTGCCAGCAGCTTAAGGGAATCTGGAAACACCATATATTTT	CASSLRESGNTIYF
-	-	TRBV6-5	TRBJ1-5	TGTGCCAGCAGCTACACAGGGAGTCAGCCCCAGCATTTT	CASSYTGSQPQHF
-	-	TRBV9	TRBJ1-1	TGTGCCAGCGGAGCGGACCTGAACACTGAAGCTTTCTTT	CASGADLNTEAFF
TRBD1	-	TRBV6-1	TRBJ1-5	TGTGCCAGCGGAGTAGGGGGCGGTCAGCCCCAGCATTTT	CASGVGGGQPQHF
-	-	TRBV10-1	TRBJ2-1	TGCGCCAGCAGCCGTGGGCCTTCCTACAATGAGCAGTTCTTC	CASSRGPSYNEQFF
-	-	TRBV5-1	TRBJ2-5	TGCGCCAGCAGCCTTTCCGGGACGGCCAATCAAGAGACCCAGTACTTC	CASSLSGTANQETQYF
-	-	TRBV5-1	TRBJ2-6	TGCGCCAGCGCCGTCTCCTCTGGGGCCAACGTCCTGACTTTC	CASAVSSGANVLTF
-	-	TRBV7-3	TRBJ2-2	TGTGCCAGCAGTCCTAGCCCCGGGGAGCTGTTTTTT	CASSPSPGELFF
-	-	TRBV25-1	TRBJ2-7	TGTGCCAGCAGTGGAACAGGGAGCAACTACGAGCAGTACTTC	CASSGTGSNYEQYF
TRBD2	-	TRBV5-4	TRBJ2-2	TGTGCCAGCAGCCCTATAGCGGGAGCCGACGGGGAGCTGTTTTTT	CASSPIAGADGELFF
TRBD1	-	TRBV28	TRBJ1-2	TGTGCCAGCAGTCCCGGGACAGGGTCCTATGGCTACACCTTC	CASSPGTGSYGYTF
-	-	TRBV7-7	TRBJ2-2	TGTGCTAGCAGCTTGGGCGGGGCCGGGGAGCTGTTTTTT	CASSLGGAGELFF
-	-	TRBV19	TRBJ2-7	TGTGCCAGTAGTATAGCCCCAGGGAGCTCCTACGAGCAGTACTTC	CASSIAPGSSYEQYF
TRBD1	once	TRBV5-1	TRBJ2-7	TGCGCCAGCGCCAGGGACAGGTCCTACGAGCAGTACTTC	CASARDRSYEQYF
-	-	TRBV10-3	TRBJ1-2	TGTGCCATCAGTCCTCCCGACGACAGAGACTATGGCTACACCTTC	CAISPPDDRDYGYTF
-	-	TRBV5-6	TRBJ1-3	TGTGCCAGCAGACAGGTCTCTGGAAACACCATATATTTT	CASRQVSGNTIYF
-	once	TRBV27	TRBJ1-1	TGTGCCAGCAGTTCACCACGATCGCTGGTCACTGAAGCTTTCTTT	CASSSPRSLVTEAFF
-	-	TRBV6-4	TRBJ2-1	TGTGCCAGCAGTGACTCACCTAGCGTCTACAATGAGCAGTTCTTC	CASSDSPSVYNEQFF
-	-	TRBV6-1	TRBJ1-1	TGTGCCAGCAGTGACAGTATGAACACTGAAGCTTTCTTT	CASSDSMNTEAFF
-	-	TRBV6-5	TRBJ2-3	TGTGCCAGCAGCACAGATACGCAGTATTTT	CASSTDTQYF
TRBD1	-	TRBV23-1	TRBJ2-7	TGCGCCAGCAGTCTTCAGGACAGGGACCACGAGCAGTACTTC	CASSLQDRDHEQYF
-	-	TRBV6-5	TRBJ2-5	TGTGCCAGCAGCCCTTCGGGCGGAACGGAAGAGACCCAGTACTTC	CASSPSGGTEETQYF
-	-	TRBV9	TRBJ1-4	TGTGCCAGCAGCGTAGGGCCAGATGAAAAACTGTTTTTT	CASSVGPDEKLFF
TRBD1	-	TRBV7-3	TRBJ1-5	TGTGCCAGCAGCTTAAATGGGACAGGGGTGAGGCCCCAGCATTTT	CASSLNGTGVRPQHF
-	once	TRBV6-5	TRBJ2-3	TGTGCCAGCAGTTACCCCCCCGGGGATACGCAGTATTTT	CASSYPPGDTQYF
TRBD1	once	TRBV18	TRBJ1-4	TGTGCCAGCTCACCCACAGGGGGAGCGGGAACTAATGAAAAACTGTTTTTT	CASSPTGGAGTNEKLFF
-	once	TRBV15	TRBJ1-2	TGTGCCACCAGCATCGTCGGGACCGCGCCTAACTATGGCTACACCTTC	CATSIVGTAPNYGYTF